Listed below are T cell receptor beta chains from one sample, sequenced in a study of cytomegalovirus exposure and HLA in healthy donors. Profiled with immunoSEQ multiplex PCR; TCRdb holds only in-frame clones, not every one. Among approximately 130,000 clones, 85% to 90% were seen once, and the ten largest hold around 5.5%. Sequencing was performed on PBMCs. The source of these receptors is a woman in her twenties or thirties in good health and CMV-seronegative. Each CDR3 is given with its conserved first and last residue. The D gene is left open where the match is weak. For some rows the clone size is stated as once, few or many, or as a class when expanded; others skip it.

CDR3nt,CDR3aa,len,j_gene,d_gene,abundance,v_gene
TGTGCCAGCAGCTTGCCCTATGTCGGTAGCGACCAAGAGACCCAGTACTTC,CASSLPYVGSDQETQYF,17,TRBJ2-5,-,few,TRBV5-8
TGCGCCAGCAGCCAAGAGGGCCTACACTCCTACAATGAGCAGTTCTTC,CASSQEGLHSYNEQFF,16,TRBJ2-1,-,-,TRBV4-3
TGTGCCAGCAGCTTAGCGGGGCAGAAAGAGACCCAGTACTTC,CASSLAGQKETQYF,14,TRBJ2-5,-,-,TRBV7-6
TGTGCCAGCAGTGAAACTGGCTATGGCTACACCTTC,CASSETGYGYTF,12,TRBJ1-2,-,-,TRBV6-1
TGTGCCAGCTCACCCCGGGACAGAGGCGCCAATGAGCAGTTCTTC,CASSPRDRGANEQFF,15,TRBJ2-1,TRBD1,-,TRBV18
TGTGCCAGCAGTGAAAGCGGTACAGATACGCAGTATTTT,CASSESGTDTQYF,13,TRBJ2-3,-,-,TRBV2
TGTGCCAGCACCCCCGGAGGGCCCTACAATGAGCAGTTCTTC,CASTPGGPYNEQFF,14,TRBJ2-1,-,few,TRBV6-5
TGTGCCTGGAGCCCTGGTAAGGGGTTCTCCTACGAGCAGTACTTC,CAWSPGKGFSYEQYF,15,TRBJ2-7,-,-,TRBV30
TGTGCCAGCAGCTTGGGGACAGGGGTGGGGGAGCAGTACTTC,CASSLGTGVGEQYF,14,TRBJ2-5,TRBD1,-,TRBV5-6
TGTGCCAGCACCCTGACAGGGCGTTACTCTGGGGCCAACGTCCTGACTTTC,CASTLTGRYSGANVLTF,17,TRBJ2-6,TRBD1,-,TRBV7-3
TGTGCCAGCAGCCTCCTCCCCCGACAGACCATATGGCTGAACGGTGAGCAGTTCTTC,CASSLLPRQTIWLNGEQFF,19,TRBJ2-1,-,few,TRBV28
TGTGCCAGCAGTCTAGGACAGGCGTATGGCTACACCTTC,CASSLGQAYGYTF,13,TRBJ1-2,TRBD1,-,TRBV27
TGTGCCAGCACCCTGGCGGGGGGGCAAGAGACCCAGTACTTC,CASTLAGGQETQYF,14,TRBJ2-5,TRBD2,-,TRBV7-9
TGTGCCAGCAGGATAGCGGGGGAAGAGACCCAGTACTTC,CASRIAGEETQYF,13,TRBJ2-5,TRBD2,-,TRBV7-2
TGTGCCAGCAGCAGCGACAGTAACACCGGGGAGCTGTTTTTT,CASSSDSNTGELFF,14,TRBJ2-2,-,-,TRBV7-8
TGTGCCACCAGCAGAGACAGGGGTGGTACCGGGGAGCTGTTTTTT,CATSRDRGGTGELFF,15,TRBJ2-2,-,-,TRBV15
TGTGCCAGCAGCTTAGTGGGGACAGGGGCCCTTACGGGAGAGACCCAGTACTTC,CASSLVGTGALTGETQYF,18,TRBJ2-5,TRBD1,-,TRBV7-6
TGTGCCAGCAGCTTAGCGGTTGGGGCAGGGGATTTTTTCACTGAAGCTTTCTTT,CASSLAVGAGDFFTEAFF,18,TRBJ1-1,-,-,TRBV7-8
TGTGCCAGCAGCTTTAGACTAGCGGGGGGAGAGACCCAGTACTTC,CASSFRLAGGETQYF,15,TRBJ2-5,TRBD2,-,TRBV7-9
TGTGCCAGCAGCGTGGGGACACGTGCCTACGAGCAGTACTTC,CASSVGTRAYEQYF,14,TRBJ2-7,-,once,TRBV9
TGTGCCAGCAGTTCCCTCGGGGAGCAGTTCTTC,CASSSLGEQFF,11,TRBJ2-1,-,-,TRBV27
TGTGCCAGCAGTTATTCCGGCAGGTTGGGCGAGCAGTACTTC,CASSYSGRLGEQYF,14,TRBJ2-7,-,-,TRBV6-5
TGTGCCAGTAGTATCGGTGGTCAGCCCCAGCATTTT,CASSIGGQPQHF,12,TRBJ1-5,-,-,TRBV19
TGTGCCAGCACCCCTCACGATAGCGGGAGGTTGGAGACCCAGTACTTC,CASTPHDSGRLETQYF,16,TRBJ2-5,TRBD2,-,TRBV7-8
TGCGCCAGCAGCCCCCAGCAGGCGGACATTGAAAAGGCTGGCTACACCTTC,CASSPQQADIEKAGYTF,17,TRBJ1-2,-,-,TRBV4-3
TGTGCCAGCAGCTTACTGGGCCCCTTGCCATTCTCTGGAAACACCATATATTTT,CASSLLGPLPFSGNTIYF,18,TRBJ1-3,-,-,TRBV7-9
TGTGCCAGCAGCTTAACGGCTGACACAGATACGCAGTATTTT,CASSLTADTDTQYF,14,TRBJ2-3,-,-,TRBV7-3
TGTGCCAGCAGTTTTGGGAGCCGGGACAGGGGCTACGAGCAGTACTTC,CASSFGSRDRGYEQYF,16,TRBJ2-7,TRBD1,-,TRBV28
TGTGCCAGCAGCTTGGGACTAGCGTACGAGCAGTACTTC,CASSLGLAYEQYF,13,TRBJ2-7,TRBD2,-,TRBV6-6
TGTGCCAGCTCACCGATGGACAGGGGCACCTACGAGCAGTACTTC,CASSPMDRGTYEQYF,15,TRBJ2-7,TRBD1,-,TRBV18
TGTGCCAGCACCAGAGTAGCGGCTAGCACAGATACGCAGTATTTT,CASTRVAASTDTQYF,15,TRBJ2-3,-,-,TRBV5-4
TGTGCCAGCAGCCGAGGGGGCTCGGTTGGCTACACCTTC,CASSRGGSVGYTF,13,TRBJ1-2,TRBD1,-,TRBV5-6
TGCCAGGGAGACAGGGGAGAGTTTAGGGAGCTGTTTTTT,CQGDRGEFRELFF,13,TRBJ2-2,TRBD1,-,TRBV30
TGTGCCTTTTCCCGCGCGGCGGGAGGAGAGACCCAGTACTTC,CAFSRAAGGETQYF,14,TRBJ2-5,TRBD2,-,TRBV30
TGTGCCTGGACCGGGACAAAGGGGGCTTTCTTT,CAWTGTKGAFF,11,TRBJ1-1,-,-,TRBV30
TGTGCCATCAGTCCGGGACAGGCTACGAACACTGAAGCTTTCTTT,CAISPGQATNTEAFF,15,TRBJ1-1,TRBD1,few,TRBV10-3